Presented here are 17 T cell receptor beta chains from one specimen sequenced in a study of blood T cell repertoires in COVID-19. TCRdb keeps only in-frame clones here, not all; method: immunoSEQ multiplex PCR. The sample includes fewer than 150,000 clones, over 65% of them seen just once. Sequenced sample: peripheral blood. These TCRs come from a human donor with acute or convalescent COVID-19. The donor label of this sample is uncertain.

This chain links TRBV12-5 with TRBJ2-5; D is perhaps TRBD1 (5 bases). Germline V gives CDR1 LGHNT, CDR2 FRNRAP. Deletions cut 6 bases from V and 4 bases from J, with 12 bases between. CDR3 length equals 13 residues. The DNA of the CDR3 is TGTGCTAGTGGGTTGACAGAGAGAGAGACCCAGTACTTC. Protein product: CASGLTERETQYF.

This clone was counted ten times or more. The CDR3 DNA follows: TGTGCCAGCAGTGAAGCGAGCTCTGGGGCCAACGTCCTGACTTTC. This sequence encodes CASSEASSGANVLTF. The chain recombines TRBV6-1 with TRBJ2-6, with D hard to call. The CDR3 is 15 residues long. V gave up 0 bases and J gave up 0 bases, with 3 bases separating them. Looked up from germline, CDR1 is MNHNS and CDR2 is SASEGT.

This clone was observed a handful of times. The rearrangement uses TRBV20-1 and TRBJ2-1, with D uncertain. CDR1 and CDR2 (germline): DFQATT, SNEGSKA (reference sequence). The V end was cut by 3 bases, the J end by 4 bases, with 10 bases between. The length of the CDR3 is 13 residues. The CDR3 DNA sequence: TGCAGTGCTAGTTTCGGGTTTTACAATGAGCAGTTCTTC. Residues: CSASFGFYNEQFF.

The CDR3 bases are TGTGCCAGCAGCTTCTGGGGGGGTTGGGAGACCCAGTACTTC. This gives the protein CASSFWGGWETQYF. The chain combines TRBV7-2 with TRBJ2-5, with 7 bases matching TRBD2. This CDR3 has 14 residues. Germline V CDR1 and CDR2: SGHTA, FQGNSA. J lost 5 bases, V lost 3 bases, and 6 bases had no gene match.

This clone was detected once. The CDR3 nucleotides read TGCGCCAGCACCACAGGGGTGTGGAATTCACCCCTCCACTTT. It translates to CASTTGVWNSPLHF. This chain uses TRBV5-1 with TRBJ1-6; TRBD1 matches 7 bases. Germline V gene sequence: CDR1 SGHRS, CDR2 YFSETQ. CDR3 length: 14 amino acids. J lost 7 bases, V lost 6 bases, and 7 bases had no gene match.

CDR3 sequence (DNA): TGCGCCAGCAGTTTAGGAACAGGCAAAAACATTCAGTACTTC. Amino acids: CASSLGTGKNIQYF. The gene calls are TRBV5-1 and TRBJ2-4, with D maybe TRBD1 (5 bases). This CDR3 region has 14 residues. The V gene's germline CDR1 is SGHRS and CDR2 YFSETQ. V lost 5 bases, J lost 3 bases, and 12 bases lay in between. The whole variable domain, remainder taken from reference TRBV5-1 and TRBJ2-4, is KAGVTQTPRYLIKTRGQQVTLSCSPISGHRSVSWYQQTPGQGLQFLFEYFSETQRNKGNFPGRFSGRQFSNSRSEMNVSTLELGDSALYLCASSLGTGKNIQYFGAGTRLSVL.

This sequence joins TRBV28 and TRBJ1-6; 8 nucleotides line up with TRBD1. This CDR3 has 16 amino acids. The V gene's germline CDR1 is MDHEN and CDR2 SYDVKM. Trimming removed 2 bases from V and 9 bases from J; junction bases left unmatched: 9. CDR3 DNA: TGTGCCAGCAGTTTAATGGTCCAGGGGGCTGCTTCACCCCTCCACTTT. Its translation is CASSLMVQGAASPLHF.

This clone showed up just once. J is TRBJ2-1 and V is TRBV9; 8 bases align to TRBD2. The CDR3 runs to 14 residues. Germline V gene sequence: CDR1 SGDLS, CDR2 YYNGEE. V lost 6 bases, J lost 0 bases, and 2 bases stayed unmatched. CDR3 DNA sequence: TGTGCCAGCACGGGGACTAGCTCCTACAATGAGCAGTTCTTC. This gives the protein CASTGTSSYNEQFF.

In its sample, this clone was seen a few times. The chain joins TRBV6-1 to TRBJ2-2; 12 bases are shared with TRBD2. Trimming took 2 bases from V and 4 from J; bases not matched to a gene: 5. The CDR3 length is 17 residues. Germline lookup yields CDR1 MNHNS and CDR2 SASEGT. CDR3 DNA: TGTGCCAGCAGTGAACTAGCGGGGGGGCCGGTCACCGGGGAGCTGTTTTTT. This sequence encodes CASSELAGGPVTGELFF.

The chain is built from TRBV5-1 and TRBJ2-5; 9 positions agree with TRBD2. The V segment lost 0 bases and the J segment 2 bases; nucleotides outside the gene matches: 5. The CDR3 consists of 16 residues. Looked up from germline, CDR1 is SGHRS and CDR2 is YFSETQ. The CDR3 bases are TGCGCCAGCAGCTTGGTAGCGGGGGCGTCTCAAGAGACCCAGTACTTC. As protein: CASSLVAGASQETQYF.

The chain couples TRBV7-8 to TRBJ1-2; D not certain. The CDR3 covers 15 residues. The germline V and J ends were trimmed by 1 base and 3 bases, with 12 bases remaining between them. CDR1 and CDR2 (germline): SGHVS, FQNEAQ. Written as DNA, the CDR3 is TGTGCCAGCAGCTTAGTCCCCGCCGGTGACTATGGCTACACCTTC. Residues: CASSLVPAGDYGYTF.

The chain combines TRBV12-5 with TRBJ1-1; TRBD1 matches 7 bases. The V and J ends lost 1 base and 7 bases, in that order; junction bases with no gene match: 6. From germline, CDR1 is LGHNT and CDR2 FRNRAP. CDR3 length: 14 residues. This CDR3 is CASGLGQGRDEAFF. As DNA, the CDR3 is TGTGCTAGTGGTTTGGGACAGGGCCGGGATGAAGCTTTCTTT.

A single count supports this clone. The chain is built from TRBV5-1 and TRBJ2-5; 12 nucleotides match TRBD2. V was clipped by 2 bases and J by 2 bases; unmatched bases: 1. From germline, CDR1 is SGHRS and CDR2 YFSETQ. The CDR3 is made up of 15 amino acids. CDR3 residues: CASSLGTSGQETQYF. The CDR3 region has the DNA TGCGCCAGCAGCTTAGGGACTAGCGGGCAAGAGACCCAGTACTTC. Variable domain in full (rest from reference TRBV5-1 and TRBJ2-5): KAGVTQTPRYLIKTRGQQVTLSCSPISGHRSVSWYQQTPGQGLQFLFEYFSETQRNKGNFPGRFSGRQFSNSRSEMNVSTLELGDSALYLCASSLGTSGQETQYFGPGTRLLVL.

The chain couples TRBV24-1 to TRBJ2-5; TRBD2 matches at 10 bases. The J segment lost 2 bases and the V segment lost 4 bases, leaving 6 bases of the junction unmatched. The CDR3 loop spans 16 amino acids. CDR1 and CDR2 from the germline V gene are KGHDR and SFDVKD. In DNA form, the CDR3 reads TGTGCCACCAGTGAGATGGTAGCGGGGGGACAAGAGACCCAGTACTTC. It codes for CATSEMVAGGQETQYF.

In the case of this clone: Other DNA sequences in the sample encode the same CDR3. The chain is built from TRBV9 and TRBJ2-1, with D uncertain. CDR1 SGDLS and CDR2 YYNGEE come from the germline V gene. Trimming took off 2 bases at V and 0 bases at J, with 9 bases between the two ends. The CDR3 covers 15 residues. CDR3 sequence reads: CASSVSGGSYNEQFF. Here the CDR3 DNA reads TGTGCCAGCAGCGTGTCGGGTGGCTCCTACAATGAGCAGTTCTTC.

The chain carries TRBV19 and TRBJ2-5, with TRBD1 identical over 9 bases. The CDR3 totals 15 residues. Germline values: CDR1 LNHDA, CDR2 SQIVND (reference sequence). V gave up 3 bases and J gave up 3 bases; unmatched junction bases: 5. CDR3 DNA: TGTGCCAGTAGTATGCACAGGGGGCGGGAAGAGACCCAGTACTTC. Protein product: CASSMHRGREETQYF. Full variable domain (rest looked up from reference TRBV19 and TRBJ2-5): DGGITQSPKYLFRKEGQNVTLSCEQNLNHDAMYWYRQDPGQGLRLIYYSQIVNDFQKGDIAEGYSVSREKKESFPLTVTSAQKNPTAFYLCASSMHRGREETQYFGPGTRLLVL.

The table lists this clone with a count of one. This chain uses TRBV10-3 with TRBJ1-1; D is ambiguous. V gave up 6 bases and J gave up 0 bases, with 14 bases separating them. The CDR3 length is 15 residues. Germline CDR1 ENHRY, CDR2 SYGVKD. CDR3 in amino acids: CAIRADTAMNTEAFF. The CDR3 region has the DNA TGTGCCATCAGAGCTGACACCGCCATGAACACTGAAGCTTTCTTT.